Described below is a single T cell receptor (beta chain) sequence and its context. This record belongs to a study of human T cells and chemical hapten exposure. In the study overall: Variability of per-sample TCR yields stemmed mainly from small differences in pooled library volume.

This sample's time point: patch test 2, 6 weeks after DPC sensitization. Noted treatment: therapeutic diphenylcyclopropenone sensitization with weekly scalp DPC. Phlebotomy was performed prior to application of every patch test. Each CDR3 protein is one row after TCRdb ran MiXCR on the RACE reads. Counted here are 85,000 to 95,000 distinct CDR3 sequences, 8% to 13% occurring once; the ten biggest clones make up roughly 2%. The CDR3 is 14 amino acids. The V gene's germline CDR1 is SGHNT and CDR2 YENEEA. The V gene lost 2 bases and the J gene lost 4 bases, with 8 bases spanning the gap. The chain recombines TRBV11-3 with TRBJ2-2; D not certain. This TCR was sampled from a man aged 35 to 55 with alopecia areata. Some clones in this sample may be carry-over from other donors' samples. The material sequenced was whole blood, taken in connection with sensitization to the hapten diphenylcyclopropenone (DPC). CDR3 DNA sequence: TGTGCCAGCAGCTTATCGGATATCACCGGGGAGCTGTTTTTT. This encodes CASSLSDITGELFF.